The 22 T cell receptor beta chains below come from one sample, sequenced in a study of CD8 T cells in ankylosing spondylitis. MiXCR, applied by TCRdb to the 5' RACE reads, yields one record per CDR3 protein. The data hold some 140,000 distinct CDR3 sequences, with about 6.7% observed a single time. Sequenced material: blood, either unsorted or a sorted T cell fraction (not recorded which). The receptors stem from a female donor with ankylosing spondylitis or in good health (not recorded which).

The sample holds many counts of this clonotype. The CDR3: CASTRIGGSGELFF. The DNA for the CDR3 is TGCGCCAGCACCCGCATAGGAGGGTCCGGGGAGCTGTTTTTT. This sequence joins TRBV4-1 and TRBJ2-2; TRBD2 might be the D (6 bases). Germline V gene sequence: CDR1 MGHRA, CDR2 YSYEKL. V lost 7 bases and J 6 bases, leaving 15 bases between the germline ends. The CDR3 is made up of 14 amino acids.

At least ten counts were recorded for this clonotype. The chain is built from TRBV9 and TRBJ2-1; no clear D gene. This CDR3 comprises 13 residues. Trimming took 0 bases from V and 6 from J, leaving 7 bases between them. Germline V gene lookup returns CDR1 SGDLS and CDR2 YYNGEE. The CDR3 DNA follows: TGTGCCAGCAGCGTAGTTTCAGTCAATGAGCAGTTCTTC. This encodes CASSVVSVNEQFF.

This clonotype was counted a few times. V gene TRBV7-2 combines with J gene TRBJ2-3, with D maybe TRBD2 (5 bases). CDR3 size: 16 residues. V gave up 2 bases and J gave up 0 bases, with 12 bases separating them. The germline V gene has CDR1 SGHTA and CDR2 FQGNSA. CDR3 residues: CASSLSSGLSTDTQYF. The CDR3 DNA sequence: TGTGCCAGCAGCTTATCCAGCGGACTTAGCACAGATACGCAGTATTTT.

V and J are TRBV18 and TRBJ2-7; 7 bases are shared with TRBD1. V shed 6 bases and J 2 bases; nucleotides not matched to a gene: 10. The CDR3 covers 15 residues. Germline CDR1 is KGHSH and CDR2 is LQKENI. CDR3 in DNA: TGTGCCAGCTCGGCCACCACAGGGGCAGCCTACGAGCAGTACTTC. Its protein product is CASSATTGAAYEQYF.

This clonotype was counted many times. J is TRBJ2-7 and V is TRBV27; TRBD1 matches at 7 bases. The CDR3 spans 15 residues. The germline V gene has CDR1 MNHEY and CDR2 SMNVEV (reference sequence). V lost 1 base, J lost 1 base, and 4 bases stayed unmatched. In nucleotides, the CDR3 is TGTGCCAGCAGTTTATACCCAGGGGGATCCTACGAGCAGTACTTC. This codes for CASSLYPGGSYEQYF.

This clonotype was counted ten times or more. The J gene is TRBJ1-4, the V gene TRBV5-1; D not certain. Germline V gene lookup returns CDR1 SGHRS and CDR2 YFSETQ. Between the trimmed V and J ends, which lost 10 bases and 5 bases, there was a span of 15 bases. The CDR3 spans 13 residues. In DNA form, the CDR3 reads TGCGCCGGCTCCCGGGAGCCCAATGAAAAACTGTTTTTT. Translated, it gives CAGSREPNEKLFF.

This clonotype was seen many times. The chain links TRBV9 to TRBJ2-1; 8 positions agree with TRBD1. Germline values: CDR1 SGDLS, CDR2 YYNGEE. Trimming at V came to 4 bases and at J to 5 bases, leaving 5 bases not matched to a gene. CDR3 size: 14 residues. The CDR3 here is CASSPGQGNNEQFF. The CDR3 DNA reads as TGTGCCAGCAGCCCTGGACAGGGTAACAATGAGCAGTTCTTC. Using reference TRBV9 and TRBJ2-1 for the parts outside the CDR3, the full variable domain is DSGVTQTPKHLITATGQRVTLRCSPRSGDLSVYWYQQSLDQGLQFLIQYYNGEERAKGNILERFSAQQFPDLHSELNLSSLELGDSALYFCASSPGQGNNEQFFGPGTRLTVL.

This clonotype was picked up many times. This rearrangement joins TRBV5-1 to TRBJ2-3; the D is unclear. The CDR3 runs to 13 residues. V was clipped by 4 bases and J by 4 bases, with 10 bases between them. The V gene's germline CDR1 is SGHRS and CDR2 YFSETQ. CDR3 sequence: CASSPGLSDTQYF. CDR3 sequence (DNA): TGCGCCAGCAGCCCGGGCCTTTCAGATACGCAGTATTTT. Supplemented by reference TRBV5-1 and TRBJ2-3, the full variable domain reads KAGVTQTPRYLIKTRGQQVTLSCSPISGHRSVSWYQQTPGQGLQFLFEYFSETQRNKGNFPGRFSGRQFSNSRSEMNVSTLELGDSALYLCASSPGLSDTQYFGPGTRLTVL.

This clonotype has at least ten counts. The genes are TRBV20-1 and TRBJ2-7; 11 nucleotides line up with TRBD1. The V segment lost 6 bases and the J segment 1 base; nucleotides outside the gene matches: 8. This CDR3 has 15 amino acids. Germline loops: CDR1 DFQATT, CDR2 SNEGSKA (reference sequence). CDR3 in amino acids: CSAQTGQGASYEQYF. For the CDR3, the DNA is TGCAGTGCGCAAACCGGACAGGGGGCATCCTACGAGCAGTACTTC.

This clonotype was seen repeatedly, ten times or more. The J gene is TRBJ2-2, the V gene TRBV12-3 or TRBV12-4, with D possibly TRBD1 on 6 matching bases. The CDR3 length is 16 residues. Trimming cost V 3 bases and J 4 bases, with 15 bases left between them. The CDR3 protein is CASSFVAQGGTGELFF. In DNA, the CDR3 is TGTGCCAGCAGTTTTGTCGCACAGGGTGGCACCGGGGAGCTGTTTTTT.

This clonotype was observed a few times. This chain uses TRBV7-2 with TRBJ2-1; TRBD2 might be the D (6 bases). This CDR3 region has 14 residues. CDR1 is SGHTA and CDR2 is FQGNSA in the germline V gene. Trimming removed 5 bases from V and 8 bases from J, with 16 bases in between. The CDR3 spells CASSLGGGEDEQFF. In DNA form, the CDR3 reads TGTGCCAGCAGCCTGGGCGGCGGGGAGGATGAGCAGTTCTTC.

This clonotype was detected many times. The chain carries TRBV4-3 and TRBJ1-2; 11 bases agree with TRBD1. The germline gives CDR1 LGHNA, CDR2 YSLEER. This CDR3 region has 15 residues. Unmatched junction bases numbered 5, after V lost 4 bases and J lost 4 bases. The CDR3 DNA sequence: TGCGCCAGCAGCCCATCCGGGACAGGGGGCTATGGCTACACCTTC. It specifies CASSPSGTGGYGYTF.

This clonotype was seen many times. The chain employs TRBV20-1 and TRBJ1-2; 7 positions match TRBD1. J lost 3 bases, V lost 5 bases, and 9 bases had no gene match. The length of the CDR3 is 14 residues. Germline CDR1 DFQATT, CDR2 SNEGSKA (reference sequence). The CDR3 DNA follows: TGCAGTGCTTTTACAGGGGCCAGGGACTATGGCTACACCTTC. The encoded protein is CSAFTGARDYGYTF.

The chain combines TRBV28 with TRBJ1-5, with a possible D match to TRBD1 (6 bases). The CDR3 has 14 amino acids. CDR1 and CDR2 (germline): MDHEN, SYDVKM. Trimming took 9 bases from V and 0 from J, leaving 12 bases between them. CDR3 sequence reads: CASDHRDSNQPQHF. The CDR3 nucleotides are TGTGCCAGTGACCACAGGGATAGCAATCAGCCCCAGCATTTT.

This sequence joins TRBV7-9 and TRBJ1-3, with 8 bases lining up with TRBD1. Germline loops: CDR1 SEHNR, CDR2 FQNEAQ (reference sequence). This CDR3 spans 14 amino acids. V gave up 5 bases and J gave up 7 bases; unmatched junction bases: 7. Here the CDR3 reads CASSHGQGANTIYF. DNA for the CDR3: TGTGCCAGCAGCCATGGGCAGGGGGCCAACACCATATATTTT. Full variable domain (remainder filled in from reference TRBV7-9 and TRBJ1-3): DTGVSQNPRHKITKRGQNVTFRCDPISEHNRLYWYRQTLGQGPEFLTYFQNEAQLEKSRLLSDRFSAERPKGSFSTLEIQRTEQGDSAMYLCASSHGQGANTIYFGEGSWLTVV.

This clonotype was recorded many times. The chain uses TRBV28 and TRBJ2-2; 8 positions agree with TRBD2. The germline V gene encodes CDR1 MDHEN and CDR2 SYDVKM. The CDR3 loop spans 17 amino acids. Trimming at V came to 5 bases and at J to 5 bases, leaving 13 bases not matched to a gene. The CDR3 reads CASSPRPGGPYTGELFF. As DNA, the CDR3 is TGTGCCAGCAGTCCTCGTCCGGGGGGGCCGTATACCGGGGAGCTGTTTTTT.

This chain uses TRBV6-5 with TRBJ1-1; no definite D call. The CDR3 loop spans 15 amino acids. Per the germline V gene, CDR1 is MNHEY and CDR2 is SVGAGI. V gave up 0 bases and J gave up 0 bases, with 8 bases separating them. CDR3 nucleotides: TGTGCCAGCAGTTACTCGCCGACATTGAACACTGAAGCTTTCTTT. Its translation: CASSYSPTLNTEAFF.

This clonotype was seen at least ten times. V is TRBV2 and J is TRBJ2-5; TRBD2 matches 10 bases. Germline V CDR1 and CDR2: SNHLY, FYNNEI. The length of the CDR3 is 13 residues. V lost 7 bases to trimming and J lost 4 bases; unmatched junction nucleotides: 3. CDR3 sequence reads: CASKSSGGETQYF. In DNA form, the CDR3 reads TGTGCCAGCAAGTCTAGCGGGGGAGAGACCCAGTACTTC.

There are many counts of this clonotype. This rearrangement joins TRBV5-1 to TRBJ2-3; D is unresolved. Germline V CDR1 and CDR2: SGHRS, YFSETQ. The CDR3 has 16 residues. V shed 4 bases and J shed 3 bases, with 18 bases lying between them. CDR3 nucleotide sequence: TGCGCCAGCAGCCCGGGCCTCAGGATAGGTACAGATACGCAGTATTTT. Amino acid sequence: CASSPGLRIGTDTQYF.

This clonotype was observed a few times. The chain carries TRBV6-1 and TRBJ1-5, with no clear D. V was pared by 5 bases and J by 4 bases, with 12 bases between. The CDR3 is 14 amino acids. The germline gives CDR1 MNHNS, CDR2 SASEGT. CDR3 nucleotide sequence: TGTGCCAGCAGTCCATTGGATGAGAATCAGCCCCAGCATTTT. The encoded protein is CASSPLDENQPQHF.

This clonotype was seen at least ten times. This rearrangement joins TRBV5-5 to TRBJ1-1, with no clear D. Germline V gene data show CDR1 as SGHKS and CDR2 as YYEKEE (reference sequence). Trimming took off 4 bases at V and 0 bases at J, with 7 bases between the two ends. The CDR3 runs 13 residues. The chain's CDR3 is CASSGRMNTEAFF. In DNA form, the CDR3 reads TGTGCCAGCAGCGGACGGATGAACACTGAAGCTTTCTTT.

There are many counts of this clonotype. This chain uses TRBV11-1 with TRBJ1-1; D is possibly TRBD1 (5 bases). From germline, CDR1 is SGHAT and CDR2 FQDESV (reference sequence). This CDR3 has 18 amino acids. The V end was cut by 5 bases, the J end by 1 base, with 23 bases between. The CDR3 is CASSPPRVGVGGNTEAFF. CDR3 in DNA: TGTGCCAGCAGCCCGCCGAGGGTCGGTGTTGGGGGGAACACTGAAGCTTTCTTT.